Listed below are T cell receptor beta chains from one sample, sequenced in a study of T cell clones after liver transplantation. Sequencing was performed with immunoSEQ multiplex PCR; in TCRdb, only in-frame clones are kept and a portion is missing. Altogether roughly 57,000 clones are present, 71% being singletons, with the ten largest covering about 15%. The starting material was CD4+ T cells from blood, obtained before liver transplant. The receptor source for this set is a human donor who received a liver transplant. The CDR3 runs from the conserved cysteine through the conserved F or W. A D gene is named only where the DNA matches it firmly. Clone size is given for some rows only: seen once, a few or many times, or a class if the clone is expanded.

TRBD1 NA TRBJ2-6 TRBV7-8 TGTGCCAGCAGCCAGCCGACAGGGCGGGCCAACGTCCTGACTTTC CASSQPTGRANVLTF
NA NA TRBJ2-3 TRBV5-8 TGTGCCAGCATCTCACCCAGGGGAATTGGCGATACGCAGTATTTT CASISPRGIGDTQYF
NA NA TRBJ1-6 TRBV6-5 TGTGCCAGCAGCCCCGCCAGGGCTAATTCACCCCTCCACTTT CASSPARANSPLHF
NA NA TRBJ1-5 TRBV2 TGTGCCAGCGGCAAGGGAGGCAGCAATCAGCCCCAGCATTTT CASGKGGSNQPQHF
NA NA TRBJ2-1 TRBV5-1 TGCGCCAGCAGCTTGCGCGGGGGCCTCTCCTACAATGAGCAGTTCTTC CASSLRGGLSYNEQFF
TRBD1 once TRBJ2-2 TRBV5-1 TGCGCCAGCAGCGACAGGGGGCGCACCGGGGAGCTGTTTTTT CASSDRGRTGELFF
TRBD1 few TRBJ2-7 TRBV5-1 TGCGCCAGCAGCACCGGGACAGGGGGCTACGAGCAGTACTTC CASSTGTGGYEQYF
TRBD1 NA TRBJ1-6 TRBV5-4 TGTGCCAGCAGCAGATCCGGGACAGGGCTTCTTTCACCCCTCCACTTT CASSRSGTGLLSPLHF
NA few TRBJ1-1 TRBV11-3 TGTGCCAGCGGTTTCAGGAACACTGAAGCTTTCTTT CASGFRNTEAFF
NA NA TRBJ1-2 TRBV7-9 TGTGCCAGCAGCCTCCCCTATGGCTACACCTTC CASSLPYGYTF
TRBD1 NA TRBJ1-6 TRBV11-2 TGTGCCAGCAGCCCTGGGGACAGGGCCAATTCACCCCTCCACTTT CASSPGDRANSPLHF
TRBD1 once TRBJ1-1 TRBV7-9 TGTGCCAGCAGCTCAACGGGACAGCGGAGCACTGAAGCTTTCTTT CASSSTGQRSTEAFF
NA few TRBJ2-4 TRBV11-2 TGTGCCAGCAGCTTAGGACTCCGGGGCAAAAACATTCAGTACTTC CASSLGLRGKNIQYF
NA many TRBJ1-2 TRBV28 TGTGCCAGCAGTTCGAGGCACAGGACCTATGGCTACACCTTC CASSSRHRTYGYTF
NA NA TRBJ2-2 TRBV28 TGTGCCAGCACTGCAGGGCAATTCACCGGGGAGCTGTTTTTT CASTAGQFTGELFF
NA NA TRBJ1-6 TRBV27 TGTGCCAGCAGTTTCTCCAGGGTACTGGTGAATTCACCCCTCCACTTT CASSFSRVLVNSPLHF
TRBD2 NA TRBJ2-1 TRBV7-8 TGTGCCAGCAGCCCACGACTAGCGGGGGGAGGGAATGAGCAGTTCTTC CASSPRLAGGGNEQFF
NA NA TRBJ1-1 TRBV13 TGTGCCAGCAGCTCTTCGGGACTTTCGAACACTGAAGCTTTCTTT CASSSSGLSNTEAFF
NA many TRBJ2-3 TRBV10-1 TGCGCCAGCAGTGAGGAGGGTCGGGGAATTACAGATACGCAGTATTTT CASSEEGRGITDTQYF
NA NA TRBJ2-7 TRBV18 TGTGCCAGCTCACTCTGGCGGGGACAGAACTACGAGCAGTACTTC CASSLWRGQNYEQYF
NA few TRBJ1-6 TRBV4-1 TGCGCCAGCAGCCAAGTACCGGGTACCTATAATTCACCCCTCCACTTT CASSQVPGTYNSPLHF
NA NA TRBJ2-3 TRBV7-6 TGTGCCAGCGGTCGAAGCGGTTCTAGCACAGATACGCAGTATTTT CASGRSGSSTDTQYF
NA NA TRBJ1-2 TRBV29-1 TGCAGCGTTGCGGGGAACTATGGCTACACCTTC CSVAGNYGYTF
NA once TRBJ1-4 TRBV6-1 TGTGCCAGCAGTGAGTCCGGCGGGACCAGGGAAAAACTGTTTTTT CASSESGGTREKLFF
NA NA TRBJ2-5 TRBV25-1 TGTGCCAGCAGTGAAAGTTGGACTCCCAAAGAGACCCAGTACTTC CASSESWTPKETQYF
TRBD1 NA TRBJ1-6 TRBV7-9 TGTGCCAGCAGCTTAGGTCCTGGGGGACAGGGGGCCAATTCACCCCTCCACTTT CASSLGPGGQGANSPLHF
NA few TRBJ1-5 TRBV5-6 TGTGCCAGCTCCCTGCGCAGGGTTCGTCAGCCCCAGCATTTT CASSLRRVRQPQHF
NA once TRBJ1-4 TRBV6-5 TGTGCCAGCAAGACAGGCCGGGAAAAACTGTTTTTT CASKTGREKLFF
TRBD2 NA TRBJ2-1 TRBV6-1 TGTGCCAGCAGTGGGGGGACTAGCGGTTATTACAATGAGCAGTTCTTC CASSGGTSGYYNEQFF
NA NA TRBJ1-5 TRBV28 TGTGCCAGCAGTTTTTCAGGCGAAGGCCGCAATCAGCCCCAGCATTTT CASSFSGEGRNQPQHF
NA NA TRBJ2-7 TRBV6-5 TGTGCCAGCAGTCGCCGGACAGTCATCTCCTACGAGCAGTACTTC CASSRRTVISYEQYF
NA few TRBJ1-4 TRBV5-1 TGCGCCAGCAGCTTAGTCGGGGGGGCTAATGAAAAACTGTTTTTT CASSLVGGANEKLFF
NA NA TRBJ1-3 TRBV21-1 TGTGCCAGCAGCACCGACAGGGGCTCTGGAAACACCATATATTTT CASSTDRGSGNTIYF
NA NA TRBJ2-7 TRBV11-2 TGTGCCAGCAGCTTAGATTGGGCGTACGGGAAGCAGTACTTC CASSLDWAYGKQYF
TRBD2 NA TRBJ2-5 TRBV5-1 TGCGCCAGCAGCGGGCTTGGGACTAGCGGAGAGACCCAGTACTTC CASSGLGTSGETQYF
NA NA TRBJ1-1 TRBV30 TGTGCCTGGAGCCGAGGGATGTTCGGCACTGAAGCTTTCTTT CAWSRGMFGTEAFF
NA few TRBJ1-6 TRBV11-2 TGTGCCAGCAGCTTACAGGCAGGGGACAATTCACCCCTCCACTTT CASSLQAGDNSPLHF
NA NA TRBJ2-7 TRBV6-5 TGTGCCAGCAGACCCGGGGGTATCAACGAGCAGTACTTC CASRPGGINEQYF
NA NA TRBJ1-1 TRBV7-9 TGTGCCAGCAGCTTAGTCCAGGGTCGAGCTTTCTTT CASSLVQGRAFF
TRBD2 once TRBJ2-5 TRBV30 TGTGCCTGGAGTGTAACTAGCGGGGGGGGGAAAGAGACCCAGTACTTC CAWSVTSGGGKETQYF
NA NA TRBJ1-2 TRBV25-1 TGTGCCAGCAGTGAATCTCGAGGGTTTGGCTACACCTTC CASSESRGFGYTF